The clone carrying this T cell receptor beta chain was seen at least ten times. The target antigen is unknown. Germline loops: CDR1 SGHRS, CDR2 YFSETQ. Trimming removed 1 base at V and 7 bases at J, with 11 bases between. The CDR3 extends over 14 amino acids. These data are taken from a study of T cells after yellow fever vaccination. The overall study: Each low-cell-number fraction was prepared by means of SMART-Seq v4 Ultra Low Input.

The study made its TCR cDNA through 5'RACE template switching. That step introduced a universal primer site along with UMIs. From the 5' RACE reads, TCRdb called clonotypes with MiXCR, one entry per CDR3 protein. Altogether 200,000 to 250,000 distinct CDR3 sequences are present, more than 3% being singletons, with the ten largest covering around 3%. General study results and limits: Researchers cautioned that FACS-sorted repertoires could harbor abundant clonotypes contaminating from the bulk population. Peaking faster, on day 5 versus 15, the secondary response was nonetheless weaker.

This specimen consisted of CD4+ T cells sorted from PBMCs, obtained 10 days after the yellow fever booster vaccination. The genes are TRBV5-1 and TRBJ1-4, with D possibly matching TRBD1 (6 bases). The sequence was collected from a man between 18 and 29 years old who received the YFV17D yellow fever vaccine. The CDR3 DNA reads TGCGCCAGCAGCTTGCAGGGGCATAGTGAAAAACTGTTTTTT. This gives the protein CASSLQGHSEKLFF.